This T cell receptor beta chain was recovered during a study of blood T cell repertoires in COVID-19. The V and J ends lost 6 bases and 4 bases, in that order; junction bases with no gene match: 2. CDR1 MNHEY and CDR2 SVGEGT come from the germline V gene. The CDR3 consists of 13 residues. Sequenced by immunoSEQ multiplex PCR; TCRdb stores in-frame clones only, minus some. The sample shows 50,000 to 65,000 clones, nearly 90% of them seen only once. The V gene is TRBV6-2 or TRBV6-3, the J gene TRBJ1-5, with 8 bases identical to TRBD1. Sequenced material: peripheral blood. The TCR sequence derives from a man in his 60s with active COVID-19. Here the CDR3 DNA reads TGTGCCAGCAGCCGACAGGGGAATCAGCCCCAGCATTTT. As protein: CASSRQGNQPQHF.